Each of the 8 T cell receptor beta chains below was sequenced from the same sample in a study of cytomegalovirus exposure and HLA in healthy donors. PCR was performed using 60 Vbeta and 13 Jbeta primers. Sequenced by immunoSEQ multiplex PCR; TCRdb stores in-frame clones only, minus some. The sample includes around 190,000 clones, just under 80% of them seen just once. Sequenced material: PBMCs. The source is a female donor in good health and CMV-seronegative.

A few counts support this clone. The rearrangement joins TRBV7-8 to TRBJ2-2; possible D gene TRBD2, 6 bases. Germline CDR1 and CDR2: SGHVS and FQNEAQ. V was cut by 1 base and J by 1 base, with 10 bases left in between. The CDR3 totals 16 residues. The CDR3 here is CASSLVGGKNTGELFF. The CDR3 region has the DNA TGTGCCAGCAGCTTAGTGGGCGGGAAGAACACCGGGGAGCTGTTTTTT.

V is TRBV6-5 and J is TRBJ1-4; D ambiguous. This CDR3 contains 15 residues. V gave up 4 bases and J gave up 3 bases, with 12 bases separating them. Germline assignment: CDR1 MNHEY and CDR2 SVGAGI. The CDR3 here is CASSSPGGPNEKLFF. DNA of the CDR3: TGTGCCAGCAGTTCCCCGGGAGGGCCTAATGAAAAACTGTTTTTT.

The sample holds one count of this clone. The chain recombines TRBV28 with TRBJ1-4; 8 bases match TRBD1. The CDR3 extends over 15 amino acids. In germline, CDR1 is MDHEN, CDR2 SYDVKM. V lost 5 bases, J lost 4 bases, and 6 bases stayed unmatched. The CDR3 sequence is CASSTNDRGNEKLFF. CDR3 bases: TGTGCCAGCAGTACGAACGACAGGGGTAATGAAAAACTGTTTTTT.

The chain links TRBV6-4 to TRBJ1-1, with 8 bases that match TRBD1. Germline CDR1 reads MRHNA; CDR2 reads SNTAGT. There are 16 residues in the CDR3. The V segment lost 1 base and the J segment 1 base; nucleotides outside the gene matches: 5. The CDR3 region is CASSDCQGAGNTEAFF. The DNA for the CDR3 is TGTGCCAGCAGTGACTGTCAGGGGGCCGGGAACACTGAAGCTTTCTTT.

This rearrangement joins TRBV30 to TRBJ2-3, with a possible D match to TRBD2 (5 bases). The CDR3 extends over 15 amino acids. V was clipped by 2 bases and J by 4 bases, with 16 bases between them. The V gene's germline CDR1 is GTSNPN and CDR2 SVGIG (reference sequence). Here the CDR3 reads CAWSPEKRVADTQYF. The CDR3 DNA follows: TGTGCCTGGAGTCCAGAGAAGAGGGTGGCAGATACGCAGTATTTT.

In its sample, this clone was seen a few times. The chain employs TRBV29-1 and TRBJ2-7, with D perhaps matching TRBD2 (5 bases). Trimming left V 1 base short and J 2 bases short, with 15 bases between. The length of the CDR3 is 15 residues. Germline-derived CDR1 and CDR2 are SQVTM and ANQGSEA. The CDR3 here is CSVEGSRGIPYEQYF. CDR3 nucleotides: TGCAGCGTTGAAGGTAGTCGAGGGATCCCCTACGAGCAGTACTTC.

CDR3 nucleotides: TGTGCCAGCAGCAGGGGAACCCTGTACGAGCAGTACTTC. It yields the protein CASSRGTLYEQYF. This chain joins TRBV5-6 and TRBJ2-7, with D possibly matching TRBD1 (5 bases). CDR3 length: 13 residues. The V gene lost 4 bases and the J gene lost 4 bases, with 12 bases spanning the gap. Germline V CDR1 and CDR2: SGHDT, YYEEEE.

The sample holds one count of this clone. The rearrangement links TRBV5-4 to TRBJ2-7; D is perhaps TRBD1 (6 bases). The CDR3 is made up of 14 amino acids. CDR1 and CDR2 from the germline V gene are SGHNT and YYREEE (reference sequence). Trimming left V 1 base short and J 3 bases short, with 11 bases between. The CDR3 region is CASSLMWGHYEQYF. CDR3 nucleotide sequence: TGTGCCAGCAGCTTGATGTGGGGGCACTACGAGCAGTACTTC.